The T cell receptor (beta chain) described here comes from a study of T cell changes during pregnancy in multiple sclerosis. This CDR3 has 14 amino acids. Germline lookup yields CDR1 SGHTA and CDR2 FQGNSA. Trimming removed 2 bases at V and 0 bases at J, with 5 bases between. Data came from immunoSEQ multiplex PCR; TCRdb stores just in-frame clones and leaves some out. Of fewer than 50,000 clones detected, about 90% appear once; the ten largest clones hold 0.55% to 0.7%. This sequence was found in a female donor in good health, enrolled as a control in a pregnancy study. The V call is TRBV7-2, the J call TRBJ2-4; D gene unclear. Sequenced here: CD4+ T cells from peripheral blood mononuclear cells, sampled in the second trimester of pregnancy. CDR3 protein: CASSLYKAKNIQYF. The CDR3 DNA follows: TGTGCCAGCAGCTTATACAAAGCCAAAAACATTCAGTACTTC.